The entry below gives a single TCR beta chain sequence along with its context. Its cognate antigen is unknown. This specimen belongs to a study of T-cell reconstitution after alpha-beta-depleted transplantation in children. V lost 6 bases to trimming and J lost 2 bases; unmatched junction nucleotides: 14. CDR1 and CDR2 from the germline V gene are SGDLS and YYNGEE. The CDR3 totals 18 residues. Points from the study as a whole: T-cell counts and diversity at one year following transplant were attributed mainly to newly produced T cells. The origin of alpha-beta T cells about two months after transplant was reportedly several hundred expanded graft clones. Surviving recipient T cells and thymic progenitors accounted for the high day-60 TCRbeta diversity observed in some patients.

TCRbeta library construction was performed incorporating unique molecular identifiers. TCRdb analysed the PCR reads with MiXCR anew, one entry per CDR3 protein. The sample lists 450,000 to 700,000 distinct CDR3 sequences, 25% to 30% seen once, with around 36% in the top ten. The clonotype comes from a boy under two years old with Wiskott-Aldrich syndrome, due to receive a stem cell transplant. The starting material was PBMCs, obtained before TCRalphabeta/CD19-depleted stem cell transplant. The V call is TRBV9, the J call TRBJ2-3, with 11 bases lining up with TRBD2. The CDR3 nucleotides are TGTGCCAGCATCGTGGGACTAGCGGCCAACGTCTTCACAGATACGCAGTATTTT. This gives the protein CASIVGLAANVFTDTQYF.